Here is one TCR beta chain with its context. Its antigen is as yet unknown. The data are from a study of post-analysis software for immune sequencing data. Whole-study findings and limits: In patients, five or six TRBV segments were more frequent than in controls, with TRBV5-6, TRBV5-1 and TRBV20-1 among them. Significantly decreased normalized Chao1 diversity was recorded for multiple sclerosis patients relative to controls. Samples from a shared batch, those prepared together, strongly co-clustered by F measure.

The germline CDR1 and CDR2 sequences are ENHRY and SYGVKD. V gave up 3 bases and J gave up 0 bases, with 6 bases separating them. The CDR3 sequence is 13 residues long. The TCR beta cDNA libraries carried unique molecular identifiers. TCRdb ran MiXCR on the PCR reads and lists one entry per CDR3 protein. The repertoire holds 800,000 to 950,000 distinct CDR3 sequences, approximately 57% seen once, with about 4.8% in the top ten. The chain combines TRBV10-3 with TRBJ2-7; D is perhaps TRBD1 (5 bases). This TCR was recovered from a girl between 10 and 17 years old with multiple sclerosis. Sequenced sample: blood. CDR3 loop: CAISEQVSYEQYF. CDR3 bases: TGTGCCATCAGTGAACAGGTCTCCTACGAGCAGTACTTC.